Presented here are 20 T cell receptor beta chains from one specimen sequenced in a study of beta chain features in type 1 diabetes. Whole-study results and caveats: Type 1 diabetes patients showed a moderate but significant shortening of TCRB CDR3s in all four CD4+ subsets.

The sequenced template was cDNA made from the entire isolated RNA. Here immunoSEQ multiplex PCR was the method, and the copy in TCRdb shows in-frame clones only, minus some. Found here are a few hundred thousand clones, 8% to 10% of them singletons; the top ten hold 0.6%. The antigens these receptors bind are not known. The sequenced sample was central memory CD4+ T cells from blood. Every receptor here comes from a man aged 25-45 years with type 1 diabetes.

This clone has just a few counts. The J gene is TRBJ1-5, the V gene TRBV6-5, with D possibly being TRBD1 (6 bases). V lost 6 bases and J lost 6, with 12 bases in between. Germline values: CDR1 MNHEY, CDR2 SVGAGI. The CDR3 spans 13 residues. Written as DNA, the CDR3 is TGTGCCAGCAGAGGGAACAGGGCTCAGCCCCAGCATTTT. This sequence encodes CASRGNRAQPQHF.

V and J are TRBV7-9 and TRBJ2-5; D gene unclear. The CDR3 is made up of 14 amino acids. Trimming stripped 3 bases from V and 2 bases from J, with 10 bases between. Germline values: CDR1 SEHNR, CDR2 FQNEAQ (reference sequence). Here the CDR3 DNA reads TGTGCCAGCAGCTTCCTGGGAAATCAAGAGACCCAGTACTTC. It specifies CASSFLGNQETQYF.

The chain has TRBV4-2 and TRBJ2-1, with D tentatively TRBD2 (7 bases). V lost 3 bases to trimming and J lost 8 bases, with 20 bases between them. The CDR3 totals 16 residues. Germline V gene data show CDR1 as LGHNA and CDR2 as YNFKEQ. The chain's CDR3 is CASSHLQGGGVYEQFF. CDR3 nucleotides: TGTGCCAGCAGCCACTTACAGGGCGGGGGTGTTTATGAGCAGTTCTTC.

This clone was seen only a few times. The rearrangement links TRBV5-4 to TRBJ2-1; no firm D call. From germline, CDR1 is SGHNT and CDR2 YYREEE (reference sequence). The V and J ends lost 2 bases and 4 bases respectively, with 7 bases between them. The CDR3 has 13 residues. The CDR3 DNA reads as TGTGCCAGCAGCTTCAGTAGATACAATGAGCAGTTCTTC. Its protein product is CASSFSRYNEQFF.

This clone was detected only a few times. The chain couples TRBV11-2 to TRBJ2-1, with D tentatively TRBD1 (5 bases). V was shortened by 2 bases and J by 7 bases, with 9 bases between the two germline ends. The CDR3 spans 13 residues. Germline V gene lookup returns CDR1 SGHAT and CDR2 FQNNGV. The CDR3 spells CASSLTQGNEQFF. The CDR3 DNA follows: TGTGCCAGCAGCTTAACGCAGGGAAATGAGCAGTTCTTC. Looking up the rest from reference TRBV11-2 and TRBJ2-1 gives the full variable domain: EAGVAQSPRYKIIEKRQSVAFWCNPISGHATLYWYQQILGQGPKLLIQFQNNGVVDDSQLPKDRFSAERLKGVDSTLKIQPAKLEDSAVYLCASSLTQGNEQFFGPGTRLTVL.

A remark on this clone: Other DNA sequences within the sample encode an identical CDR3. The CDR3 loop is CASSLSPSYEQYF. CDR3 sequence (DNA): TGTGCCAGCAGCCTATCCCCCTCCTACGAGCAGTACTTC. The chain joins TRBV28 to TRBJ2-7; D not resolved. The V gene's germline CDR1 is MDHEN and CDR2 SYDVKM. The CDR3 spans 13 residues. With 6 bases removed from V and 0 bases from J, the gap between germline ends came to 9 bases.

This clone was counted a few times. J is TRBJ1-5 and V is TRBV7-9, with D possibly matching TRBD1 (5 bases). The CDR3 extends over 15 amino acids. Deletions cut 4 bases from V and 10 bases from J, with 20 bases between. Germline lookup yields CDR1 SEHNR and CDR2 FQNEAQ (reference sequence). The CDR3 coding sequence is TGTGCCAGCAGCTCTAGGGACGGCCTGTGGGAACCCCAGCATTTT. The encoded protein is CASSSRDGLWEPQHF.

This clone came up a few times. The chain has TRBV28 and TRBJ2-5, with 7 bases that match TRBD1. Per germline, CDR1 MDHEN and CDR2 SYDVKM. J was trimmed by 3 bases and V by 5 bases; bases with no gene match: 6. This CDR3 is built from 14 residues. CDR3 sequence (DNA): TGTGCCAGCAGTAAGATAGGGGGCGAAGAGACCCAGTACTTC. It specifies CASSKIGGEETQYF.

This clone was seen more than once but under ten times. The rearrangement joins TRBV4-3 to TRBJ2-3; unclear D gene. CDR1 is LGHNA and CDR2 is YSLEER in the germline V gene. The CDR3 is 14 residues long. Trimming removed 0 bases from V and 2 bases from J, with 6 bases in between. The CDR3 reads CASSQDWTTDTQYF. In DNA form, the CDR3 reads TGCGCCAGCAGCCAAGATTGGACCACAGATACGCAGTATTTT.

This clone has only a few counts. The chain is built from TRBV7-8 and TRBJ2-3; D remains unclear. V shed 6 bases and J shed 4 bases, with 8 bases lying between them. From germline, CDR1 is SGHVS and CDR2 FQNEAQ. CDR3 length: 12 residues. CDR3 sequence (DNA): TGTGCCAGCAGTTCCCCCCCAGATACGCAGTATTTT. Amino acids: CASSSPPDTQYF.

This chain links TRBV5-1 with TRBJ1-2; the match to TRBD1 covers 8 bases. This CDR3 has 15 amino acids. Germline loops: CDR1 SGHRS, CDR2 YFSETQ. V lost 4 bases to trimming and J lost 4 bases; unmatched junction nucleotides: 9. Here the CDR3 DNA reads TGCGCCAGCAGCCAGACAGGGGATCGGCTCTATGGCTACACCTTC. Amino acid sequence: CASSQTGDRLYGYTF. Full variable domain (missing parts from reference TRBV5-1 and TRBJ1-2): KAGVTQTPRYLIKTRGQQVTLSCSPISGHRSVSWYQQTPGQGLQFLFEYFSETQRNKGNFPGRFSGRQFSNSRSEMNVSTLELGDSALYLCASSQTGDRLYGYTFGSGTRLTVV.

For the CDR3, the DNA is TGTGCCAGCAGCCTCCACGGACAGGGGGCCTACGAGCAGTACTTC. Residues: CASSLHGQGAYEQYF. The gene calls are TRBV6-6 and TRBJ2-7; 10 bases line up with TRBD1. Germline V gene data show CDR1 as MNHNY and CDR2 as SVGAGI (reference sequence). With V trimmed by 6 bases and J by 2 bases, 7 bases remained unmatched. The CDR3 length is 15 residues.

This sequence joins TRBV7-9 and TRBJ2-7; possibly TRBD2 for D (5 bases). The V gene's germline CDR1 is SEHNR and CDR2 FQNEAQ (reference sequence). The CDR3 contains 13 residues. V was trimmed by 5 bases and J by 9 bases, leaving 17 bases between them. Written as DNA, the CDR3 is TGTGCCAGCAGCCCCCCTGGCCCCGGGGTGCAGTACTTC. Translated, it gives CASSPPGPGVQYF.

This clone came up a few times. This chain connects TRBV7-2 to TRBJ2-3; no definite D call. Trimming shortened V by 2 bases and J by 0 bases, and 9 bases separated the two germline ends. The CDR3 sequence is 15 residues long. The germline CDR1 and CDR2 sequences are SGHTA and FQGNSA. The CDR3 reads CASSLKFTSTDTQYF. The CDR3 region has the DNA TGTGCCAGCAGCTTAAAATTCACTAGCACAGATACGCAGTATTTT.

Only a few counts were recorded for this clone. The V gene is TRBV6-1, the J gene TRBJ1-1; D is unresolved. The CDR3 extends over 15 amino acids. Per germline, CDR1 MNHNS and CDR2 SASEGT. Trimming pared 5 bases from V and 3 bases from J, leaving 16 bases between. This CDR3 reads CASSPRRVWDTEAFF. CDR3 nucleotide sequence: TGTGCCAGCAGTCCAAGGCGGGTGTGGGACACTGAAGCTTTCTTT.

The chain combines TRBV18 with TRBJ2-1; a possible D gene is TRBD1 (5 bases). The CDR3 consists of 15 residues. CDR1 KGHSH and CDR2 LQKENI come from the germline V gene. The V end was cut by 3 bases, the J end by 1 base, with 10 bases between. The CDR3 DNA reads TGTGCCAGCTCACCGAGAAGGGGTTCCTACAATGAGCAGTTCTTC. It codes for CASSPRRGSYNEQFF.

The chain combines TRBV29-1 with TRBJ2-7, with TRBD2 matching 9 bases. CDR3 length equals 14 residues. The germline V gene has CDR1 SQVTM and CDR2 ANQGSEA. The V gene end was trimmed by 8 bases and the J gene end by 4 bases; junction bases not matched to a gene: 12. CDR3 sequence: CSFSFSGSGYEQYF. DNA of the CDR3: TGCAGCTTTTCCTTTAGCGGGAGTGGGTACGAGCAGTACTTC.

This clone was seen a few times. The chain has TRBV27 and TRBJ2-7; 11 positions agree with TRBD2. The CDR3 is 15 residues long. V gave up 4 bases and J gave up 6 bases; unmatched junction bases: 8. Germline CDR1 and CDR2: MNHEY and SMNVEV (reference sequence). As DNA, the CDR3 is TGTGCCAGCAGTTGGACTAGCGGGTTGAGAGGCGAGCAGTACTTC. This codes for CASSWTSGLRGEQYF.

This clone showed up many times. The chain joins TRBV28 to TRBJ1-5, with 7 bases identical to TRBD1. Germline CDR1 reads MDHEN; CDR2 reads SYDVKM. The trim removed 5 bases at V and 5 bases at J, leaving 9 bases unmatched. The CDR3 is 15 residues long. The chain's CDR3 is CASSPRQGWHQPQHF. As DNA, the CDR3 is TGTGCCAGCAGTCCTCGACAGGGATGGCATCAGCCCCAGCATTTT.

This clone was detected only a few times. The chain links TRBV27 to TRBJ2-7; D unclear. Trimming removed 2 bases from V and 2 bases from J, with 7 bases in between. Germline V gene data show CDR1 as MNHEY and CDR2 as SMNVEV (reference sequence). The CDR3 contains 13 residues. CDR3 sequence: CASSLDSTYEQYF. The CDR3 coding sequence is TGTGCCAGCAGTTTAGATAGTACCTACGAGCAGTACTTC.